The source of this TCR beta chain is a study of shared clonotypes between healthy human individuals. The data were produced by immunoSEQ multiplex PCR, yet TCRdb's version contains in-frame clones alone and is incomplete. The repertoire has some 1,600,000 clones, around 98% of them found once; the top ten carry about 0.4%. The germline gives CDR1 KGHSH, CDR2 LQKENI. The CDR3 contains 16 residues. J lost 0 bases, V lost 0 bases, and 5 bases had no gene match. The TCR comes from a man aged 25-45 years in good health. Sequences were obtained from naive CD4+ T cells sorted from blood. Subset: CD45RA+ positively selected. The chain carries TRBV18 and TRBJ2-7; 7 bases align to TRBD2. The CDR3 reads CASSPPTGGHSYEQYF. DNA for the CDR3: TGTGCCAGCTCACCACCGACGGGAGGTCACTCCTACGAGCAGTACTTC.